This T cell receptor beta chain was recorded in a study of blood T cell repertoires in COVID-19. This clone was seen more than once but under ten times. Only in-frame clones appear in the TCRdb table, and some are missing; sequencing was by immunoSEQ multiplex PCR. The sample holds roughly 520,000 clones; roughly 90% are singletons and the top ten take approximately 1.8%. CDR1 is MGHRA, CDR2 YSYEKL, per germline. The CDR3 contains 14 residues. With 4 bases clipped from V and 2 bases from J, the junction kept 4 bases outside the gene matches. The sequenced sample consisted of PBMCs or T cells enriched from blood (not recorded which). The source is a middle-aged woman who had recovered from COVID-19. V usage is TRBV4-1 and J usage is TRBJ2-7; 8 bases match TRBD1. The CDR3 region is CASSLRQGPYEQYF. For the CDR3, the DNA is TGCGCCAGCAGCCTCCGACAGGGGCCCTACGAGCAGTACTTC.